Each of the 20 T cell receptor beta chains below was sequenced from the same sample in a study of PD-1 blockade in classical Hodgkin lymphoma. Noted time point: newly diagnosed, previously untreated cHL patient sample. Generated by immunoSEQ multiplex PCR, the TCRdb table keeps only in-frame clones and is missing some. The sample has tens of thousands of clones, about nine tenths seen once. Sequencing was carried out using peripheral blood mononuclear cells (PBMCs). These TCRs come from a human donor with classical Hodgkin lymphoma.

The chain carries TRBV2 and TRBJ1-4; the match to TRBD1 covers 9 bases. Germline CDR1 reads SNHLY; CDR2 reads FYNNEI. This CDR3 spans 13 amino acids. The V segment lost 9 bases and the J segment 8 bases; nucleotides outside the gene matches: 7. The CDR3 is CASQGQGREKLFF. The CDR3 bases are TGTGCCAGTCAGGGACAGGGAAGAGAAAAACTGTTTTTT.

The chain links TRBV6-5 to TRBJ1-5; D is undetermined. Trimming shortened V by 6 bases and J by 2 bases, and 8 bases separated the two germline ends. The CDR3 extends over 13 amino acids. The germline gives CDR1 MNHEY, CDR2 SVGAGI. The DNA for the CDR3 is TGTGCCAGCAGACGGGATGGCAATCAGCCCCAGCATTTT. It codes for CASRRDGNQPQHF.

The J gene is TRBJ2-3, the V gene TRBV13; D not certain. With 5 bases removed from V and 7 bases from J, the gap between germline ends came to 13 bases. In germline, CDR1 is PRHDT, CDR2 FYEKMQ (reference sequence). The CDR3 has 13 amino acids. CDR3 residues: CASSPSRGYTQYF. Written as DNA, the CDR3 is TGTGCCAGCAGCCCAAGCCGCGGATATACGCAGTATTTT.

The chain recombines TRBV5-1 with TRBJ2-7, with TRBD2 matching over 8 bases. CDR1 and CDR2 from the germline V gene are SGHRS and YFSETQ. The CDR3 contains 15 residues. Trimming at V came to 0 bases and at J to 4 bases, leaving 6 bases not matched to a gene. CDR3 in amino acids: CASSLVGSGTYEQYF. The CDR3 DNA reads TGCGCCAGCAGCTTGGTGGGTAGCGGGACGTACGAGCAGTACTTC.

The V call is TRBV7-2, the J call TRBJ2-1, with 10 positions matching TRBD2. CDR1 is SGHTA, CDR2 FQGNSA, per germline. The V gene end was trimmed by 0 bases and the J gene end by 9 bases; junction bases not matched to a gene: 11. This CDR3 comprises 17 residues. CDR3 bases: TGTGCCAGCAGCTTAGCGTCGCTAGCGGGAGAGGTCGGTGAGCAGTTCTTC. It encodes CASSLASLAGEVGEQFF.

The V call is TRBV7-2, the J call TRBJ2-3; perhaps TRBD2 as D (5 bases). The germline gives CDR1 SGHTA, CDR2 FQGNSA. V lost 1 base and J 3 bases, leaving 11 bases between the germline ends. The CDR3 covers 15 residues. For the CDR3, the DNA is TGTGCCAGCAGCTTAGTTGGCGGGCCAACAGATACGCAGTATTTT. Residues: CASSLVGGPTDTQYF.

CDR3 in amino acids: CASRKGQSGEKLFF. Here the CDR3 DNA reads TGTGCCAGCAGGAAAGGACAATCGGGTGAAAAACTGTTTTTT. The chain couples TRBV5-4 to TRBJ1-4; perhaps TRBD1 as D (5 bases). The CDR3 runs 14 residues. Trimming removed 5 bases from V and 7 bases from J, with 15 bases in between. Germline CDR1 is SGHNT and CDR2 is YYREEE (reference sequence).

CDR3 sequence (DNA): TGTGCCAGCAGTTTATTTCTAGGGTACACTGAAGCTTTCTTT. It encodes CASSLFLGYTEAFF. The chain uses TRBV27 and TRBJ1-1, with D uncertain. V lost 1 base, J lost 3 bases, and 9 bases lay in between. CDR1 and CDR2 from the germline V gene are MNHEY and SMNVEV (reference sequence). The CDR3 has 14 amino acids.

This clone was seen once. The V gene is TRBV25-1, the J gene TRBJ2-5, with a weak D call TRBD1 (5 bases). The CDR3 extends over 15 amino acids. Looked up from germline, CDR1 is MGHDK and CDR2 is SYGVNS. Trimming took off 2 bases at V and 2 bases at J, with 12 bases between the two ends. CDR3 nucleotide sequence: TGTGCCAGCAGTGAAGTTGGCGCAGGGCAAGAGACCCAGTACTTC. It translates to CASSEVGAGQETQYF.

The chain links TRBV30 to TRBJ1-1; a weak D match, TRBD1 (5 bases). Trimming shortened V by 3 bases and J by 7 bases, and 12 bases separated the two germline ends. CDR1 and CDR2 from the germline V gene are GTSNPN and SVGIG (reference sequence). The CDR3 covers 12 residues. For the CDR3, the DNA is TGTGCCTGGAGCTCGGGGGGGTTTGAAGCTTTCTTT. Protein product: CAWSSGGFEAFF.

The CDR3 nucleotides read TGTGCCAGCAGCACCCTAGCGGGGAAAAATTTGGGACAGTTCTTC. Protein sequence: CASSTLAGKNLGQFF. This rearrangement joins TRBV7-9 to TRBJ2-1; 9 positions agree with TRBD2. Germline V CDR1 and CDR2: SEHNR, FQNEAQ (reference sequence). This CDR3 spans 15 amino acids. The J segment lost 13 bases and the V segment lost 5 bases, leaving 15 bases of the junction unmatched.

As regards this clone: At one end the junction does not follow the germline gene, possibly because of a read error. The chain uses TRBV9 and TRBJ2-2, with 9 positions matching TRBD2. Per the germline V gene, CDR1 is SGDLS and CDR2 is YYNGEE. CDR3 size: 15 residues. The CDR3 DNA reads as TGTGCCAGCAGCGGACTAGCGGATGAACACCGGGGAGCTGTTTTT. Amino acids: CASSGLADEHRGAVF.

The CDR3, as DNA: TGCGCCAGCAGCCGGGCCTCACAGGATGAAAAACTGTTTTTT. It translates to CASSRASQDEKLFF. V gene TRBV5-1 combines with J gene TRBJ1-4; possible D gene TRBD1, 5 bases. The CDR3 covers 14 residues. Germline assignment: CDR1 SGHRS and CDR2 YFSETQ. V was cut by 4 bases and J by 6 bases, with 13 bases left in between.

The V call is TRBV21-1, the J call TRBJ2-7; the DNA was not used to check the table's D call, TRBD1. TRBV21-1 corresponds to a pseudogene. This CDR3 comprises 16 residues. CDR3 coding DNA: TGTGCCAGCAGCACCCTCGCCAGGCGCCCAACCTACGAGCAGTACTTC. Translation: CASSTLARRPTYEQYF.

The chain carries TRBV19 and TRBJ1-1, with unresolved D. The V and J ends lost 3 bases and 6 bases respectively, with 14 bases between them. The CDR3 runs to 14 residues. Per germline, CDR1 LNHDA and CDR2 SQIVND (reference sequence). The CDR3 spells CASSISVDVAEAFF. The CDR3, as DNA: TGTGCCAGTAGTATCTCCGTGGACGTCGCTGAAGCTTTCTTT.

The chain couples TRBV6-5 to TRBJ1-1; 7 bases agree with TRBD1. This CDR3 is 14 amino acids long. J gave up 5 bases and V 5 bases, and 8 bases lay outside the gene matches. CDR1 and CDR2 (germline): MNHEY, SVGAGI. This chain's CDR3 is CASSGTAGGTEAFF. CDR3 nucleotide sequence: TGTGCCAGCAGTGGGACAGCTGGTGGGACTGAAGCTTTCTTT.

V gene TRBV5-8 combines with J gene TRBJ2-7; D unresolved. The CDR3 is made up of 11 amino acids. Germline V gene lookup returns CDR1 SGHTS and CDR2 YDEGEE. V was shortened by 0 bases and J by 2 bases, with 0 bases between the two germline ends. This CDR3 reads CASSLAYEQYF. CDR3 coding DNA: TGTGCCAGCAGCTTGGCCTACGAGCAGTACTTC.

The gene calls are TRBV19 and TRBJ2-2; no definite D call. The V gene lost 3 bases and the J gene lost 1 base, with 9 bases spanning the gap. This CDR3 has 15 residues. Germline loops: CDR1 LNHDA, CDR2 SQIVND (reference sequence). The CDR3 sequence is CASSIQQMNTGELFF. The CDR3 nucleotides are TGTGCCAGTAGTATTCAGCAGATGAACACCGGGGAGCTGTTTTTT.

V is TRBV27 and J is TRBJ1-4; D not certain. CDR3 length: 14 residues. The V and J ends lost 3 bases and 0 bases respectively, with 5 bases between them. Germline loops: CDR1 MNHEY, CDR2 SMNVEV (reference sequence). CDR3 nucleotide sequence: TGTGCCAGCAGTTTCTCCACAACTAATGAAAAACTGTTTTTT. This translates into CASSFSTTNEKLFF. The full variable domain, completed using reference TRBV27 and TRBJ1-4, is EAQVTQNPRYLITVTGKKLTVTCSQNMNHEYMSWYRQDPGLGLRQIYYSMNVEVTDKGDVPEGYKVSRKEKRNFPLILESPSPNQTSLYFCASSFSTTNEKLFFGSGTQLSVL.

This chain joins TRBV18 and TRBJ1-5, with a tentative D call TRBD1 (5 bases). CDR1 and CDR2 from the germline V gene are KGHSH and LQKENI. CDR3 length equals 13 residues. Trimming removed 2 bases at V and 5 bases at J, with 7 bases between. CDR3 in DNA: TGTGCCAGCTCACCAGGGACCGATCAGCCCCAGCATTTT. This sequence encodes CASSPGTDQPQHF.